This entry lists 7 T cell receptor beta chains sequenced from one sample in a study of OX40 agonist ivuxolimab in advanced cancers. Assay used: immunoSEQ multiplex PCR; TCRdb lists only in-frame clones, some missing. Among tens of thousands of clones listed, approximately 86% were seen once. Sequences were derived from CD4+ or CD8+ T cells sorted from blood, sampled in a trial of the OX40 agonist ivuxolimab. Receptors originate from an adult with an advanced solid tumor such as melanoma, head and neck, liver or kidney cancer.

This chain connects TRBV27 to TRBJ2-1, with 7 bases lining up with TRBD2. Germline V gene sequence: CDR1 MNHEY, CDR2 SMNVEV (reference sequence). V trimming: 3 bases; J trimming: 6 bases; junction bases outside the gene matches: 8. CDR3 length: 15 amino acids. CDR3 nucleotide sequence: TGTGCCAGCAGTTTGGGCCTAGCGGAACGCAATGAGCAGTTCTTC. Translating gives CASSLGLAERNEQFF.

The chain recombines TRBV20-1 with TRBJ2-7; maybe TRBD1 (5 bases). CDR1 and CDR2 from the germline V gene are DFQATT and SNEGSKA (reference sequence). Trimming shortened V by 6 bases and J by 3 bases, and 6 bases separated the two germline ends. The CDR3 has 10 amino acids. The CDR3 reads CSAGDYEQYF. The CDR3 DNA sequence: TGCAGTGCAGGGGACTACGAGCAGTACTTC.

The CDR3 nucleotides are TGTGCCATCAGTGAAAGAAGGGCAGTTCAGTACTTC. Protein: CAISERRAVQYF. The chain combines TRBV10-3 with TRBJ2-7; D gene uncertain. This CDR3 contains 12 residues. With 3 bases removed from V and 10 bases from J, the gap between germline ends came to 13 bases. The V gene's germline CDR1 is ENHRY and CDR2 SYGVKD.

This clone was counted only a few times. The chain is built from TRBV9 and TRBJ2-7; the D gene is possibly TRBD2 (5 bases). Germline V gives CDR1 SGDLS, CDR2 YYNGEE. V gave up 0 bases and J gave up 3 bases, with 13 bases separating them. This CDR3 is 15 amino acids long. DNA for the CDR3: TGTGCCAGCAGCGTAGATCGAGGGATGGACTACGAGCAGTACTTC. Its protein product is CASSVDRGMDYEQYF.

The chain has TRBV7-9 and TRBJ2-3; no reliable D call. Germline values: CDR1 SEHNR, CDR2 FQNEAQ (reference sequence). V gave up 2 bases and J gave up 2 bases, with 5 bases separating them. The CDR3 is 13 amino acids. CDR3 amino acids: CASSLYYTDTQYF. In nucleotides, the CDR3 is TGTGCCAGCAGCTTATACTACACAGATACGCAGTATTTT.

This clone has just a few counts. The rearrangement uses TRBV14 and TRBJ2-5, with D perhaps matching TRBD2 (6 bases). The germline V gene encodes CDR1 SGHDN and CDR2 FVKESK. The CDR3 loop spans 15 amino acids. The V and J ends lost 4 bases and 7 bases respectively, with 19 bases between them. CDR3 protein: CASSRIAEPDMTQYF. Here the CDR3 DNA reads TGTGCCAGCAGCCGCATAGCGGAGCCAGATATGACCCAGTACTTC.

The chain uses TRBV5-1 and TRBJ2-7; tentative D call: TRBD1 (6 bases). Germline loops: CDR1 SGHRS, CDR2 YFSETQ. The V and J ends lost 0 bases and 2 bases respectively, with 15 bases between them. The CDR3 contains 16 residues. DNA for the CDR3: TGCGCCAGCAGCTTGGGCCCACAGGGAGTCGCCTACGAGCAGTACTTC. It encodes CASSLGPQGVAYEQYF.